The 6 T cell receptor beta chains listed next were all sequenced from one sample in a study of vaccination and CD4 T cells after COVID-19. No antigen has been assigned to these receptors. Sequencing of cultured CD4+ T cell DNA used the Oncomine TCR Beta short-read assay. TCRdb re-called the PCR reads with MiXCR, one entry per CDR3 protein. The sample records 9,000 to 9,500 distinct CDR3 sequences, 55% being singletons. Described treatment: approximately nine-day PBMC culture with coronavirus spike peptide pools or control peptides (ViraFEST assay). The sample taken for sequencing was CD4+ T cells from blood, cultured in vitro. The receptors stem from a human donor who had recovered from COVID-19.

This clonotype was seen more than once but under ten times. The chain couples TRBV20-1 to TRBJ1-5, with a possible D match to TRBD1 (5 bases). This CDR3 spans 13 amino acids. The germline V gene encodes CDR1 DFQATT and CDR2 SNEGSKA (reference sequence). Trimming shortened V by 3 bases and J by 5 bases, and 11 bases separated the two germline ends. In nucleotides, the CDR3 is TGCAGTGCTAGCCGGGACCGTTATCAGCCCCAGCATTTT. Encoded protein: CSASRDRYQPQHF.

The rearrangement links TRBV29-1 to TRBJ1-5; TRBD1 aligns across 8 bases. The CDR3 has 15 amino acids. The J segment lost 1 base and the V segment lost 5 bases, leaving 7 bases of the junction unmatched. Per germline, CDR1 SQVTM and CDR2 ANQGSEA. CDR3 amino acids: CSVTSGGGSNQPQHF. CDR3 bases: TGCAGCGTTACATCAGGGGGCGGAAGCAATCAGCCCCAGCATTTT.

This clonotype was seen a few times. The gene calls are TRBV12-3 or TRBV12-4 and TRBJ1-2, with D possibly TRBD1 on 5 matching bases. The V end was cut by 2 bases, the J end by 0 bases, with 10 bases between. The CDR3 runs to 15 residues. CDR3 bases: TGTGCCAGCAGTTTATCGGGGGATCCTAACTATGGCTACACCTTC. Translating gives CASSLSGDPNYGYTF.

The CDR3 DNA reads as TGTGCCAGCAGCCCTGACGCCCCCAAGGCTTTCTTT. This translates into CASSPDAPKAFF. The V call is TRBV7-9, the J call TRBJ1-1; unclear D gene. Germline CDR1 is SEHNR and CDR2 is FQNEAQ (reference sequence). Trimming took off 5 bases at V and 11 bases at J, with 15 bases between the two ends. The CDR3 runs 12 residues.

This clonotype was counted only a few times. The chain joins TRBV19 to TRBJ1-5, with 8 bases matching TRBD1. Trimming cost V 4 bases and J 3 bases; bases outside gene matches: 14. The CDR3 length is 18 residues. CDR1 is LNHDA and CDR2 is SQIVND in the germline V gene (reference sequence). In DNA form, the CDR3 reads TGTGCCAGTAGTACAACCCCCGGTCGCAGGGGGCACAATCAGCCCCAGCATTTT. This codes for CASSTTPGRRGHNQPQHF.

This clonotype was recorded a few times. The chain joins TRBV27 to TRBJ2-5; D unresolved. Trimming left V 2 bases short and J 2 bases short, with 3 bases between. This CDR3 comprises 12 residues. CDR1 and CDR2 (germline): MNHEY, SMNVEV (reference sequence). The CDR3 loop is CASSLRQETQYF. The CDR3, as DNA: TGTGCCAGCAGTTTAAGGCAAGAGACCCAGTACTTC.